What follows are 5 T cell receptor beta chains derived from one specimen sequenced in a study of shared clonotypes between healthy human individuals. Profiled with immunoSEQ multiplex PCR; TCRdb holds only in-frame clones, not every one. The sample shows around 980,000 clones, 75% to 85% of them seen only once. Input material: memory CD4+ T cells from PBMCs. Subset noted: CD45RA-negative fraction. Source of these receptors: a man aged 18 to 30 in good health. Some clones in this sample may be carry-over from other donors' samples.

The chain recombines TRBV5-6 with TRBJ2-7; D not resolved. Trimming shortened V by 0 bases and J by 3 bases, and 10 bases separated the two germline ends. Germline CDR1 is SGHDT and CDR2 is YYEEEE. This CDR3 has 14 amino acids. CDR3 sequence: CASSLVGIYYEQYF. Written as DNA, the CDR3 is TGTGCCAGCAGCTTGGTTGGGATCTACTACGAGCAGTACTTC.

This clone has only one observation. The rearrangement links TRBV7-6 to TRBJ2-2, with 8 bases that match TRBD2. CDR1 is SGHVS, CDR2 FNYEAQ, per germline. The CDR3 spans 16 residues. V shed 5 bases and J 3 bases; nucleotides not matched to a gene: 8. Here the CDR3 DNA reads TGTGCCAGCAGCCGCACGACTAGCGTTTACACCGGGGAGCTGTTTTTT. Its protein is CASSRTTSVYTGELFF.

The chain couples TRBV28 to TRBJ2-3; possible D gene TRBD2, 7 bases. Germline loops: CDR1 MDHEN, CDR2 SYDVKM. V lost 7 bases and J lost 3, with 11 bases in between. The CDR3 extends over 13 amino acids. CDR3 residues: CASMGGHTDTQYF. CDR3 nucleotide sequence: TGTGCCAGCATGGGGGGGCATACAGATACGCAGTATTTT.

This clone occurred a few times. The V call is TRBV11-3, the J call TRBJ1-2; 8 positions agree with TRBD1. The trim removed 2 bases at V and 4 bases at J, leaving 9 bases unmatched. Germline V gene sequence: CDR1 SGHNT, CDR2 YENEEA. There are 16 residues in the CDR3. Written as DNA, the CDR3 is TGTGCCAGCAGCTTAAGTACAGGGGGTTTGGTCTATGGCTACACCTTC. This sequence encodes CASSLSTGGLVYGYTF.

The V and J genes are TRBV18 and TRBJ2-7, with 7 bases lining up with TRBD2. This CDR3 is 15 amino acids long. Germline V lookup: CDR1 KGHSH, CDR2 LQKENI. V gave up 8 bases and J gave up 3 bases; unmatched junction bases: 13. DNA for the CDR3: TGTGCCAGCGCTCGGTTGGGAGGGAGGGTCTACGAGCAGTACTTC. It yields the protein CASARLGGRVYEQYF.